Listed here are 30 T cell receptor beta chains from one sample, sequenced in a study of T cell changes during pregnancy in multiple sclerosis. Produced via immunoSEQ multiplex PCR; TCRdb's table is partial and in-frame only. The table lists more than 95,000 clones, approximately 93% of them singletons. The sample consisted of peripheral blood, taken after pregnancy. The receptors were gathered from a female donor with multiple sclerosis, enrolled in a pregnancy study.

This clone was picked up a small number of times. The chain recombines TRBV7-9 with TRBJ2-3, with D perhaps matching TRBD2 (7 bases). CDR3 size: 16 residues. V lost 2 bases, J lost 0 bases, and 12 bases lay in between. Germline values: CDR1 SEHNR, CDR2 FQNEAQ (reference sequence). The CDR3 loop reads CASSLRGGRSTDTQYF. The CDR3 DNA sequence: TGTGCCAGCAGCTTAAGGGGGGGAAGGAGCACAGATACGCAGTATTTT.

The CDR3 DNA follows: TGTGCCTGGAGTGTGGGCAGGGGGCGACAACAGCCCCAGCATTTT. Translated, it gives CAWSVGRGRQQPQHF. The chain carries TRBV30 and TRBJ1-5; 8 nucleotides align to TRBD1. Per germline, CDR1 GTSNPN and CDR2 SVGIG (reference sequence). This CDR3 comprises 15 residues. Trimming took 0 bases from V and 7 from J; bases not matched to a gene: 8.

The chain recombines TRBV11-3 with TRBJ2-1, with 8 bases aligning to TRBD2. The CDR3 is 16 residues long. J lost 9 bases, V lost 5 bases, and 15 bases had no gene match. Germline assignment: CDR1 SGHNT and CDR2 YENEEA. Here the CDR3 DNA reads TGTGCCAGCAGCCCAGGACTAGCCCCCTCGATGACTGAGCAGTTCTTC. Encoded protein: CASSPGLAPSMTEQFF.

This chain joins TRBV27 and TRBJ2-7, with D possibly TRBD2 on 5 matching bases. Trimming shortened V by 6 bases and J by 1 base, and 16 bases separated the two germline ends. The CDR3 has 15 amino acids. Germline assignment: CDR1 MNHEY and CDR2 SMNVEV (reference sequence). CDR3 region: CASRRRGSLSYEQYF. The CDR3 region has the DNA TGTGCCAGCAGACGTCGAGGGAGCTTATCCTACGAGCAGTACTTC.

The chain uses TRBV7-9 and TRBJ2-4, with 9 nucleotides matching TRBD1. After removal of 4 bases from V and 5 bases from J, the junction contained 9 bases not matched to a gene. This CDR3 region has 16 residues. CDR1 is SEHNR, CDR2 FQNEAQ, per germline (reference sequence). The CDR3 coding sequence is TGTGCCAGCAGCTCAGCGGGGACAGGGCAGGAAAACATTCAGTACTTC. Translation gives CASSSAGTGQENIQYF.

The rearrangement uses TRBV11-2 and TRBJ2-7, with 9 bases matching TRBD1. The CDR3 runs 14 residues. Germline-derived CDR1 and CDR2 are SGHAT and FQNNGV. With V trimmed by 3 bases and J by 2 bases, 2 bases remained unmatched. CDR3 residues: CASSLTGGTYEQYF. CDR3 bases: TGTGCCAGCAGCTTGACAGGGGGTACCTACGAGCAGTACTTC.

The chain joins TRBV15 to TRBJ2-7; the match to TRBD1 covers 8 bases. This CDR3 spans 14 amino acids. Unmatched junction bases numbered 1, after V lost 0 bases and J lost 3 bases. Per the germline V gene, CDR1 is LNHNV and CDR2 is YYDKDF (reference sequence). CDR3 region: CATSREQGDYEQYF. The CDR3 nucleotides are TGTGCCACCAGCAGAGAACAGGGGGACTACGAGCAGTACTTC.

J is TRBJ1-1 and V is TRBV4-2, with 8 bases identical to TRBD1. The CDR3 is 16 residues long. Germline CDR1 LGHNA, CDR2 YNFKEQ. Trimming removed 3 bases from V and 3 bases from J; junction bases left unmatched: 9. The CDR3 protein is CASSHRGLGVDTEAFF. As DNA, the CDR3 is TGTGCCAGCAGCCACAGGGGGCTGGGGGTGGACACTGAAGCTTTCTTT.

This clone appeared a single time. The V and J genes are TRBV20-1 and TRBJ1-2; tentative D call: TRBD1 (6 bases). The CDR3 length is 11 residues. Germline V gene data show CDR1 as DFQATT and CDR2 as SNEGSKA (reference sequence). Trimming removed 5 bases from V and 8 bases from J, with 12 bases in between. The DNA for the CDR3 is TGCAGTGCTGCACACAGGGAAGGCTACACCTTC. Its translation is CSAAHREGYTF.

The chain combines TRBV28 with TRBJ2-2, with 9 bases fitting TRBD2. There are 14 residues in the CDR3. The germline V gene encodes CDR1 MDHEN and CDR2 SYDVKM. V was clipped by 5 bases and J by 7 bases; unmatched bases: 5. This chain's CDR3 is CASSLSGSGGELFF. Written as DNA, the CDR3 is TGTGCCAGCAGTCTTAGCGGGAGTGGCGGGGAGCTGTTTTTT.

The V gene is TRBV28, the J gene TRBJ2-3, with TRBD2 matching over 12 bases. Germline CDR1 and CDR2: MDHEN and SYDVKM. With 3 bases clipped from V and 0 bases from J, the junction kept 10 bases outside the gene matches. The CDR3 has 19 residues. CDR3 region: CASSFPSRTSGISTDTQYF. The CDR3 DNA reads as TGTGCCAGCAGTTTTCCTTCTAGGACTAGCGGGATAAGCACAGATACGCAGTATTTT. The whole variable domain, remainder taken from reference TRBV28 and TRBJ2-3, is DVKVTQSSRYLVKRTGEKVFLECVQDMDHENMFWYRQDPGLGLRLIYFSYDVKMKEKGDIPEGYSVSREKKERFSLILESASTNQTSMYLCASSFPSRTSGISTDTQYFGPGTRLTVL.

The rearrangement uses TRBV6-1 and TRBJ2-1; D is undetermined. Trimming shortened V by 7 bases and J by 5 bases, and 15 bases separated the two germline ends. CDR3 length equals 14 residues. Germline V gene sequence: CDR1 MNHNS, CDR2 SASEGT. CDR3 in DNA: TGTGCCAGCAAAAGGTCTCCCGAGGACAATGAGCAGTTCTTC. Residues: CASKRSPEDNEQFF.

This clone was counted only a few times. This rearrangement joins TRBV11-2 to TRBJ2-7, with 9 bases lining up with TRBD1. With V trimmed by 6 bases and J by 6 bases, 9 bases remained unmatched. Germline lookup yields CDR1 SGHAT and CDR2 FQNNGV. The CDR3 is made up of 14 amino acids. The CDR3 here is CASRLTGGNIEQYF. The CDR3 DNA sequence: TGTGCCAGCAGATTAACAGGGGGCAATATCGAGCAGTACTTC.

This clone was detected only once. The genes are TRBV19 and TRBJ2-2; 10 positions agree with TRBD1. CDR1 and CDR2 from the germline V gene are LNHDA and SQIVND (reference sequence). The CDR3 loop spans 16 amino acids. Unmatched junction bases numbered 11, after V lost 7 bases and J lost 6 bases. CDR3 sequence: CASTDKGTGAPGELFF. The CDR3 nucleotides read TGTGCCAGTACCGATAAGGGGACAGGGGCCCCCGGGGAGCTGTTTTTT.

Only one count was recorded for this clone. The chain has TRBV14 and TRBJ1-2; D uncertain. CDR1 is SGHDN, CDR2 FVKESK, per germline. The CDR3 is made up of 13 amino acids. Trimming removed 1 base at V and 6 bases at J, with 9 bases between. CDR3 loop: CASSQVAGNGYTF. The CDR3 DNA reads as TGTGCCAGCAGCCAAGTGGCAGGCAATGGCTACACCTTC.

The rearrangement uses TRBV6-1 and TRBJ1-4; 8 bases are shared with TRBD1. Germline V gene data show CDR1 as MNHNS and CDR2 as SASEGT. After removal of 5 bases from V and 6 bases from J, the junction contained 2 bases not matched to a gene. This CDR3 is built from 13 residues. This chain's CDR3 is CASSIQGDEKLFF. The CDR3 coding sequence is TGTGCCAGCAGTATACAGGGGGATGAAAAACTGTTTTTT.

The J gene is TRBJ2-5, the V gene TRBV29-1; 10 bases match TRBD1. Germline values: CDR1 SQVTM, CDR2 ANQGSEA. The trim removed 4 bases at V and 6 bases at J, leaving 2 bases unmatched. There are 12 residues in the CDR3. CDR3 in amino acids: CSVGDRGQTQYF. The DNA for the CDR3 is TGCAGCGTTGGGGACAGGGGACAGACCCAGTACTTC.

This rearrangement joins TRBV19 to TRBJ1-4; D is undetermined. Germline V gives CDR1 LNHDA, CDR2 SQIVND (reference sequence). V was shortened by 3 bases and J by 8 bases, with 7 bases between the two germline ends. The CDR3 runs to 12 residues. CDR3 sequence (DNA): TGTGCCAGTAGTATCGGGGTGGAAAAACTGTTTTTT. Translated, it gives CASSIGVEKLFF. The complete variable domain, with remaining parts taken from reference TRBV19 and TRBJ1-4, reads DGGITQSPKYLFRKEGQNVTLSCEQNLNHDAMYWYRQDPGQGLRLIYYSQIVNDFQKGDIAEGYSVSREKKESFPLTVTSAQKNPTAFYLCASSIGVEKLFFGSGTQLSVL.

This sequence joins TRBV7-3 and TRBJ2-3, with 10 nucleotides matching TRBD2. With 5 bases clipped from V and 3 bases from J, the junction kept 8 bases outside the gene matches. The germline CDR1 and CDR2 sequences are SGHTA and FQGTGA. This CDR3 has 16 residues. CDR3 nucleotide sequence: TGTGCCAGCAGCCCACGACTAGCGGGTGGTACAGATACGCAGTATTTT. This sequence encodes CASSPRLAGGTDTQYF. Drawing the rest from reference TRBV7-3 and TRBJ2-3, the complete variable domain is GAGVSQTPSNKVTEKGKYVELRCDPISGHTALYWYRQSLGQGPEFLIYFQGTGAADDSGLPNDRFFAVRPEGSVSTLKIQRTERGDSAVYLCASSPRLAGGTDTQYFGPGTRLTVL.

J is TRBJ2-3 and V is TRBV7-2; possible D gene TRBD2, 5 bases. The germline V gene encodes CDR1 SGHTA and CDR2 FQGNSA. Trimming stripped 2 bases from V and 6 bases from J, with 9 bases between. This CDR3 has 13 residues. The CDR3 sequence is CASSLTRGDTQYF. The CDR3 nucleotides are TGTGCCAGCAGCTTAACCCGCGGGGATACGCAGTATTTT.

The rearrangement joins TRBV13 to TRBJ2-5; 8 nucleotides align to TRBD2. This CDR3 is built from 15 residues. Trimming took 5 bases from V and 5 from J; bases not matched to a gene: 10. Germline V gene lookup returns CDR1 PRHDT and CDR2 FYEKMQ (reference sequence). CDR3 loop: CASSLRTSPHETQYF. In nucleotides, the CDR3 is TGTGCCAGCAGCCTCCGGACTAGCCCCCATGAGACCCAGTACTTC.

The V gene is TRBV6-4, the J gene TRBJ2-5, with TRBD1 identical over 8 bases. J was trimmed by 4 bases and V by 0 bases; bases with no gene match: 4. CDR1 is MRHNA and CDR2 is SNTAGT in the germline V gene. The length of the CDR3 is 15 residues. In DNA, the CDR3 is TGTGCCAGCAGTGACTCTTCAGGGGGCGGAGAGACCCAGTACTTC. Translation gives CASSDSSGGGETQYF.

The gene calls are TRBV9 and TRBJ2-7; D is possibly TRBD2 (6 bases). Trimming left V 6 bases short and J 3 bases short, with 16 bases between. Per the germline V gene, CDR1 is SGDLS and CDR2 is YYNGEE. The CDR3 has 14 amino acids. The CDR3 sequence is CASTPDGSGYEQYF. Here the CDR3 DNA reads TGTGCCAGCACCCCCGACGGGAGTGGCTACGAGCAGTACTTC.

The chain employs TRBV7-8 and TRBJ1-1; weak D call: TRBD1 (5 bases). With 4 bases removed from V and 4 bases from J, the gap between germline ends came to 7 bases. This CDR3 contains 12 residues. Germline-derived CDR1 and CDR2 are SGHVS and FQNEAQ. The CDR3 loop is CASSSQGTEAFF. The CDR3 coding sequence is TGTGCCAGCAGCTCTCAGGGCACTGAAGCTTTCTTT.

CDR3 sequence: CASSYGGSGYYYGYTF. For the CDR3, the DNA is TGTGCCAGCAGTTACGGAGGTTCGGGATATTACTATGGCTACACCTTC. This chain joins TRBV6-5 and TRBJ1-2; D remains ambiguous. There are 16 residues in the CDR3. Trimming stripped 2 bases from V and 3 bases from J, with 16 bases between. The germline V gene encodes CDR1 MNHEY and CDR2 SVGAGI.

The rearrangement joins TRBV28 to TRBJ1-3; 7 positions match TRBD1. Germline CDR1 and CDR2: MDHEN and SYDVKM. Trimming at V came to 5 bases and at J to 4 bases, leaving 8 bases not matched to a gene. The CDR3 loop spans 15 amino acids. CDR3: CASSAKGQLGNTIYF. The CDR3 DNA reads TGTGCCAGCAGTGCGAAGGGACAGTTAGGAAACACCATATATTTT.

This chain joins TRBV27 and TRBJ2-7; D may be TRBD1 (5 bases). This CDR3 region has 12 residues. Trimming took 3 bases from V and 3 from J, leaving 6 bases between them. Germline V gives CDR1 MNHEY, CDR2 SMNVEV (reference sequence). CDR3 sequence (DNA): TGTGCCAGCAGTTTGCAGGGCTACGAGCAGTACTTC. Translated, it gives CASSLQGYEQYF.

The chain links TRBV5-6 to TRBJ1-2; tentatively, D is TRBD1 (5 bases). Looked up from germline, CDR1 is SGHDT and CDR2 is YYEEEE. V was cut by 0 bases and J by 2 bases, with 8 bases left in between. The CDR3 sequence is 14 residues long. CDR3 nucleotides: TGTGCCAGCAGCTTGGGGGGGGTAAACTATGGCTACACCTTC. This encodes CASSLGGVNYGYTF.

The genes are TRBV25-1 and TRBJ1-5; D perhaps matches TRBD1 (6 bases). This CDR3 is 13 amino acids long. Germline CDR1 reads MGHDK; CDR2 reads SYGVNS. The V gene lost 6 bases and the J gene lost 6 bases, with 12 bases spanning the gap. The CDR3 sequence is CASSLQGSQPQHF. DNA for the CDR3: TGTGCCAGCAGCCTACAGGGCTCTCAGCCCCAGCATTTT.

V and J are TRBV9 and TRBJ2-7; perhaps TRBD2 as D (6 bases). The CDR3 spans 13 residues. V gave up 2 bases and J gave up 6 bases, with 12 bases separating them. From germline, CDR1 is SGDLS and CDR2 YYNGEE. The CDR3 nucleotides read TGTGCCAGCAGCGTGTCGGGAGTATCCGAGCAGTACTTC. Translated, it gives CASSVSGVSEQYF.